This T cell receptor (beta chain) appears in the sequencing data of a study of blood T cell repertoires in COVID-19. Background on the study: Spain, Italy and the United States supplied samples that represented acute and convalescent COVID-19. PBMCs, B-cell-depleted T cells, or T cells were the source of the cDNA or gDNA that made up the material.

Authors' processing steps: The authors estimated nucleated cell counts from reference gene primer amplification. The protocol was immunoSEQ multiplex PCR, while the TCRdb copy is restricted to in-frame clones and leaves out a portion. That table is the source of V, J and clone size, and D and trimming were worked out from the DNA. The data hold about 13,000 clones, with 88% observed a single time. Source material: peripheral blood. The receptor's source is a human donor in a cohort sampled during active COVID-19.

The CDR3 DNA reads TGTGCCAGCAGCCTCGGACAGGGGGATGGCGAAAAACTGTTTTTT. Protein: CASSLGQGDGEKLFF. The chain is built from TRBV7-6 and TRBJ1-4; 10 bases agree with TRBD1. V shed 5 bases, J shed 8 bases, and the junction held 8 bases outside the gene matches. The CDR3 is 15 amino acids. CDR1 SGHVS and CDR2 FNYEAQ come from the germline V gene.